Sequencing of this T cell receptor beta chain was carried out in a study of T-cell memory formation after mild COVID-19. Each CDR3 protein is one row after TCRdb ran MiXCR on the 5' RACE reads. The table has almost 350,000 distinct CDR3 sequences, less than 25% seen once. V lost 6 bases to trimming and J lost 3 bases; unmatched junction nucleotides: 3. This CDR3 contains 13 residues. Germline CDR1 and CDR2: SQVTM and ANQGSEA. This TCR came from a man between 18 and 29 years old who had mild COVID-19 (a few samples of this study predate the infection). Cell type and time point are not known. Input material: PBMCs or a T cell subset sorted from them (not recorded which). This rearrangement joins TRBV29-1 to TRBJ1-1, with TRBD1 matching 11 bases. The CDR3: CSVRDRGDTEAFF. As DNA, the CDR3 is TGCAGCGTAAGGGACAGGGGGGACACTGAAGCTTTCTTT.